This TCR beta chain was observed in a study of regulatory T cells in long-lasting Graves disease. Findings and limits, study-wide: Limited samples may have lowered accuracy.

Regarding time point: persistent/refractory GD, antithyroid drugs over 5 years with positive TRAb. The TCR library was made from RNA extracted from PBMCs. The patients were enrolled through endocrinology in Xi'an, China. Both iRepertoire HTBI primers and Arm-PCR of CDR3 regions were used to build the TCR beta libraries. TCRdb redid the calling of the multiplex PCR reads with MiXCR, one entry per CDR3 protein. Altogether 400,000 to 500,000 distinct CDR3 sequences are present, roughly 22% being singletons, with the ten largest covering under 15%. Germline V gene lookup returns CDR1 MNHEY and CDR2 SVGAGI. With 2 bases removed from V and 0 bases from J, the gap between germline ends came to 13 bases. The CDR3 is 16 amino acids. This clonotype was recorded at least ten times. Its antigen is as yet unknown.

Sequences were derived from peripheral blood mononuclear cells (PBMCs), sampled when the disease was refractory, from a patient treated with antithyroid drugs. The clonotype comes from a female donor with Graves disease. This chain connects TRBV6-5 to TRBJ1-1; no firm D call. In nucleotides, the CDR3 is TGTGCCAGCAGTTACCAGGTGGCGGTGATGAACACTGAAGCTTTCTTT. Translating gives CASSYQVAVMNTEAFF.